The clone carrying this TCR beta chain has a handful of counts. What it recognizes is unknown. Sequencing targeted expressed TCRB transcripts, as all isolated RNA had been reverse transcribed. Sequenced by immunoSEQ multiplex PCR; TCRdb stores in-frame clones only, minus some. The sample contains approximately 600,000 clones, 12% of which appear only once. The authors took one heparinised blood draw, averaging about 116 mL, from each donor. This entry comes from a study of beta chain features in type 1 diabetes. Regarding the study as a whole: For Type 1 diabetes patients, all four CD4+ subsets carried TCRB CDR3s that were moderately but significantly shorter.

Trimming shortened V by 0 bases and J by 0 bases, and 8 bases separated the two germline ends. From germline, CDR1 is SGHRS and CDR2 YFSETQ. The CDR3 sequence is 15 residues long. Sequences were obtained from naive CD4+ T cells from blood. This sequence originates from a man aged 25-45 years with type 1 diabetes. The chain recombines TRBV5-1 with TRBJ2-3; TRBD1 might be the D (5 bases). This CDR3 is CASSLAGPSTDTQYF. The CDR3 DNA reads TGCGCCAGCAGCTTGGCAGGGCCTAGCACAGATACGCAGTATTTT.